This TCR beta chain was retrieved from a study of blood T cell repertoires in COVID-19. Turning to the study itself: From the United States, Italy and Spain came samples of acute and convalescent COVID-19. T cells, B-cell-depleted T cells, or PBMCs supplied cDNA or gDNA.

Study processing details: Amplification of reference gene primers provided the estimated nucleated cell counts. Profiling relied on immunoSEQ multiplex PCR, and the TCRdb table lists in-frame clones only, not all of them. The V and J calls and clone size were taken over from that table, and D and trimming were inferred from the DNA. This sample has approximately 190,000 clones, with 80% to 95% found just once. Germline assignment: CDR1 SGDLS and CDR2 YYNGEE. The CDR3 runs to 16 residues. V lost 3 bases and J lost 0, with 14 bases in between. V is TRBV9 and J is TRBJ2-3, with TRBD1 as a possible D gene (6 bases). The specimen was peripheral blood. This receptor was obtained from a middle-aged man with acute or convalescent COVID-19. The CDR3 loop reads CASSAGRGSSTDTQYF. Here the CDR3 DNA reads TGTGCCAGCAGCGCAGGCAGGGGCTCTAGCACAGATACGCAGTATTTT.